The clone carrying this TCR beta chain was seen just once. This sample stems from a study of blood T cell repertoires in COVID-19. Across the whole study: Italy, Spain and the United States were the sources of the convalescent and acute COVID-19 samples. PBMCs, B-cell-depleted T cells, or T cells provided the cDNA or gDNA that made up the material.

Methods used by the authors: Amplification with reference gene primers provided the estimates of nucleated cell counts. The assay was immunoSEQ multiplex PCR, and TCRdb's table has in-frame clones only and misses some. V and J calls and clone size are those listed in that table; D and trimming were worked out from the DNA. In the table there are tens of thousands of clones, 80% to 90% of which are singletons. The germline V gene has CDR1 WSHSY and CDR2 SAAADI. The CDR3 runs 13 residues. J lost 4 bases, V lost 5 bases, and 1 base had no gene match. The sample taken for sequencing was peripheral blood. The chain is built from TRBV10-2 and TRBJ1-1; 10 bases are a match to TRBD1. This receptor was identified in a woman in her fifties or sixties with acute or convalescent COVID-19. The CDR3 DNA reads TGCGCCAGCAGTAGGACAGGGGGCACTGAAGCTTTCTTT. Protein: CASSRTGGTEAFF.